This TCR beta chain was captured in a study of blood T cell repertoires in COVID-19. The overall study: PBMCs, B-cell-depleted T cells, or T cells were the source of the cDNA or gDNA that made up the material.

J lost 4 bases, V lost 11 bases, and 5 bases had no gene match. Germline V lookup: CDR1 MNHEY, CDR2 SVGAGI. The CDR3 is 12 residues long. The method was immunoSEQ multiplex PCR; TCRdb's version includes in-frame clones alone and lacks a portion of them. The data show just over 650,000 clones, 70% to 90% seen once. Sequenced: peripheral blood. This sequence was found in a woman aged 18-30 years with acute or convalescent COVID-19. The chain combines TRBV6-5 with TRBJ1-2; TRBD1 agrees at 9 bases. CDR3 amino acids: CAGQGIGYGYTF. The CDR3 bases are TGTGCCGGACAGGGGATCGGCTATGGCTACACCTTC.